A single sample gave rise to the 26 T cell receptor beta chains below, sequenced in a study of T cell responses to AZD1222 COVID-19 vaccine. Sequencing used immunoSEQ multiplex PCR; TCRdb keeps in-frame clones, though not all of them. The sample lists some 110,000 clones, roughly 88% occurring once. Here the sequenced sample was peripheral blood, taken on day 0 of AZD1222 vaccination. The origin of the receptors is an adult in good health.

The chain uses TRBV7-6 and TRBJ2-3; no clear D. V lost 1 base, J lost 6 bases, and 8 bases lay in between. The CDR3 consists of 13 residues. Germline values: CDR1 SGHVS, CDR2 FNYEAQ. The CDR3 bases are TGTGCCAGCAGCTTAGTGGCTCTGGATACGCAGTATTTT. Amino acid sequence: CASSLVALDTQYF.

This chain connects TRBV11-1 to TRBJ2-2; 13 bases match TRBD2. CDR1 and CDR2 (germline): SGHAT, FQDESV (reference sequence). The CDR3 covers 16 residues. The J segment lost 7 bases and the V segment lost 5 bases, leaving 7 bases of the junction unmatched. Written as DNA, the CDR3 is TGTGCCAGCAGCCTGGGACTAGCGGGAAGGGTCGGGGAGCTGTTTTTT. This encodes CASSLGLAGRVGELFF. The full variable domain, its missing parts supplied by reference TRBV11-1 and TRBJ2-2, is EAEVAQSPRYKITEKSQAVAFWCDPISGHATLYWYRQILGQGPELLVQFQDESVVDDSQLPKDRFSAERLKGVDSTLKIQPAELGDSAMYLCASSLGLAGRVGELFFGEGSRLTVL.

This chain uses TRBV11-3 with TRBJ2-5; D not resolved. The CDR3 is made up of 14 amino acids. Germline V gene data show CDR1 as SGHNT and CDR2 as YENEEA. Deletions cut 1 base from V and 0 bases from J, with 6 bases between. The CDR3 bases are TGTGCCAGCAGCTTAGGAGACAACCAAGAGACCCAGTACTTC. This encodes CASSLGDNQETQYF.

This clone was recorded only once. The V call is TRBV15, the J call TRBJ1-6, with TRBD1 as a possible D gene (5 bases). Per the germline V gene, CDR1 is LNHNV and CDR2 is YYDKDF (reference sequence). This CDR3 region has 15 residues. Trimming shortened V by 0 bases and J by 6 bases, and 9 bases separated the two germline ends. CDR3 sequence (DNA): TGTGCCACCAGCAGAGAATGGGACCGTAATTCACCCCTCCACTTT. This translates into CATSREWDRNSPLHF.

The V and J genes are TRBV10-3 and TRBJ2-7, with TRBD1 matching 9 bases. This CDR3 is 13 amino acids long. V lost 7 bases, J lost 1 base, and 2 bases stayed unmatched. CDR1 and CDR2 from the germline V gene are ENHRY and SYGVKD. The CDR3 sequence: CAIKGQGSYEQYF. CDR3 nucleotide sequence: TGTGCCATCAAGGGACAGGGATCCTACGAGCAGTACTTC.

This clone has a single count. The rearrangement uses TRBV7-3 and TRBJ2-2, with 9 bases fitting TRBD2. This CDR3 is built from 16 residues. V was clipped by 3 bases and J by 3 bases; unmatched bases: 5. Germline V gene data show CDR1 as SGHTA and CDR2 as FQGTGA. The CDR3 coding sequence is TGTGCCAGCAGCTTGATAGCGGGAGCGGACACCGGGGAGCTGTTTTTT. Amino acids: CASSLIAGADTGELFF.

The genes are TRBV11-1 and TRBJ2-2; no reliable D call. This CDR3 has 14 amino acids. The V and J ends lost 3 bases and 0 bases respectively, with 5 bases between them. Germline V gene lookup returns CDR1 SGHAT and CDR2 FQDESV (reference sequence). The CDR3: CASSFGSNTGELFF. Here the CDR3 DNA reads TGTGCCAGCAGCTTTGGGTCGAACACCGGGGAGCTGTTTTTT. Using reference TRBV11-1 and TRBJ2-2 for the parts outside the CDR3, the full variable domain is EAEVAQSPRYKITEKSQAVAFWCDPISGHATLYWYRQILGQGPELLVQFQDESVVDDSQLPKDRFSAERLKGVDSTLKIQPAELGDSAMYLCASSFGSNTGELFFGEGSRLTVL.

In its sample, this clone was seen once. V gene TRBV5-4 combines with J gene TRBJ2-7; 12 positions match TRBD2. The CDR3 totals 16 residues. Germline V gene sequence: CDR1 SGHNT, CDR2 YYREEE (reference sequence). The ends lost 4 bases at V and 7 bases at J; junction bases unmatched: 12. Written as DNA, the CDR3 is TGTGCCAGCAGCCGCAACTCCGGGACTAGCGGGTGGGAGCAGTACTTC. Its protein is CASSRNSGTSGWEQYF.

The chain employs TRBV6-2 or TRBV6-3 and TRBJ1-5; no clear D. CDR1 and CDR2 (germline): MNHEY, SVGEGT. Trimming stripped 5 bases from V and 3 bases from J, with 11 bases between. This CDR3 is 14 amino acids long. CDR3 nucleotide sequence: TGTGCCAGCAGTATAAAGGCCTACAATCAGCCCCAGCATTTT. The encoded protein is CASSIKAYNQPQHF.

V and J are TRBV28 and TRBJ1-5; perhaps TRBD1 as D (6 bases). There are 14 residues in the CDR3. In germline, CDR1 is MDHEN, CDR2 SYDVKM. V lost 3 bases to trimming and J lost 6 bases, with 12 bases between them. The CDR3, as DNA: TGTGCCAGCAGTTTGGGGGGGGCCGGTCAGCCCCAGCATTTT. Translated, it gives CASSLGGAGQPQHF.

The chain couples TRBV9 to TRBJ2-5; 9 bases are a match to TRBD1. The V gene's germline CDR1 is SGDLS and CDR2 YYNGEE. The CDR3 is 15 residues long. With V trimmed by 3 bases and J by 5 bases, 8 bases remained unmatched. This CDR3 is CASSAAPGQGETQYF. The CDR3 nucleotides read TGTGCCAGCAGCGCCGCCCCTGGACAGGGGGAGACCCAGTACTTC.

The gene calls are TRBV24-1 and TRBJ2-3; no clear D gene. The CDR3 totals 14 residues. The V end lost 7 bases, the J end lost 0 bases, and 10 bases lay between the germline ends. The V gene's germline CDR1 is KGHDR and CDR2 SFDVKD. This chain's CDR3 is CATRVGGSTDTQYF. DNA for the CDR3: TGTGCCACCAGGGTGGGCGGTAGCACAGATACGCAGTATTTT.

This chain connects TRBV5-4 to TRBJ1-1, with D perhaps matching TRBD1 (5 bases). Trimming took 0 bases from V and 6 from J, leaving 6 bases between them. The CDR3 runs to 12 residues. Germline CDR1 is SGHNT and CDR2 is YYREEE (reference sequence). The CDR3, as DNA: TGTGCCAGCAGCTTGGAAGGGGCTGAAGCTTTCTTT. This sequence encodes CASSLEGAEAFF.

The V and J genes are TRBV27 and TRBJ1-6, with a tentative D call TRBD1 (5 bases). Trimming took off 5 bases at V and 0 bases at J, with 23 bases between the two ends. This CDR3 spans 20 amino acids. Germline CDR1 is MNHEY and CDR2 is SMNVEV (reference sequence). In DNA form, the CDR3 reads TGTGCCAGCAGTCCTCGCGGAGGGACGGTGCTAAGCTCCTATAATTCACCCCTCCACTTT. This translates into CASSPRGGTVLSSYNSPLHF.

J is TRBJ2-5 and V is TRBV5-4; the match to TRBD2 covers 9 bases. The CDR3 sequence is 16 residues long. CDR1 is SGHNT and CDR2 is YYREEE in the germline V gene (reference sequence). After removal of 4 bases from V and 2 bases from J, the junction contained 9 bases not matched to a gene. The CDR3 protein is CASSPRLAVKQETQYF. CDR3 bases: TGTGCCAGCAGCCCCAGACTAGCGGTAAAACAAGAGACCCAGTACTTC.

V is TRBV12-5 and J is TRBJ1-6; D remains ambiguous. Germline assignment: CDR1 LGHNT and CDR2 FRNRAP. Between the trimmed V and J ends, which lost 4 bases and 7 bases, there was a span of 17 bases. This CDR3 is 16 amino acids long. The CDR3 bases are TGTGCTAGTGGTTACGGGGAAGGCGGTGTGAATTCACCCCTCCACTTT. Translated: CASGYGEGGVNSPLHF.

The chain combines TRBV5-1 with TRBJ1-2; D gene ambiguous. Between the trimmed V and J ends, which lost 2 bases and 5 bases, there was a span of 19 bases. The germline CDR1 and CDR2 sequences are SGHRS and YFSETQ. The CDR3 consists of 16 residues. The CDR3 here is CASSFSPSDSGYGYTF. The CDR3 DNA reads TGCGCCAGCAGCTTCTCTCCATCGGACTCGGGGTATGGCTACACCTTC.

The CDR3 bases are TGTGCCAGCAGCTTGGACATTTCCTACGAGCAGTACTTC. Its protein is CASSLDISYEQYF. The chain employs TRBV5-8 and TRBJ2-7; D uncertain. The V and J ends lost 0 bases and 1 base respectively, with 5 bases between them. The CDR3 loop spans 13 amino acids. CDR1 and CDR2 from the germline V gene are SGHTS and YDEGEE.

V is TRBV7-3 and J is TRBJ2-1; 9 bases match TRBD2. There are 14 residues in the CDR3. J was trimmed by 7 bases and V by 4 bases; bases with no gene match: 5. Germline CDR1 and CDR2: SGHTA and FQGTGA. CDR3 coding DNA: TGTGCCAGCAGCTCACAGGCGGGAGGGAATGAGCAGTTCTTC. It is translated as CASSSQAGGNEQFF.

Here the CDR3 DNA reads TGCGCCAGCAGCTCGACAGGGATTCAAGAGACCCAGTACTTC. Amino acids: CASSSTGIQETQYF. V is TRBV5-1 and J is TRBJ2-5, with TRBD1 matching over 7 bases. The V and J ends lost 3 bases and 2 bases, in that order; junction bases with no gene match: 4. This CDR3 comprises 14 residues. Germline V CDR1 and CDR2: SGHRS, YFSETQ.

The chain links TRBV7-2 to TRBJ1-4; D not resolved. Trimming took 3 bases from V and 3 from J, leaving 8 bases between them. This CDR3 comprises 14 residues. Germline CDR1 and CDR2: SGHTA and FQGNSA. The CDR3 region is CASSFFGANEKLFF. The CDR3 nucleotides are TGTGCCAGCAGCTTCTTCGGGGCTAATGAAAAACTGTTTTTT. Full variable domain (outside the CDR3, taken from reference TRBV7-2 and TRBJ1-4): GAGVSQSPSNKVTEKGKDVELRCDPISGHTALYWYRQSLGQGLEFLIYFQGNSAPDKSGLPSDRFSAERTGGSVSTLTIQRTQQEDSAVYLCASSFFGANEKLFFGSGTQLSVL.

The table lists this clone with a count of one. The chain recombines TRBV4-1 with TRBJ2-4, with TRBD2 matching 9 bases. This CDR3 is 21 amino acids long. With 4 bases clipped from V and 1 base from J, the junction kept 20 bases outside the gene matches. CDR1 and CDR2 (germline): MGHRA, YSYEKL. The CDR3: CASSPPFAGGSNNRAKNIQYF. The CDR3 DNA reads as TGCGCCAGCAGCCCCCCTTTCGCGGGAGGGAGTAATAATAGGGCCAAAAACATTCAGTACTTC.

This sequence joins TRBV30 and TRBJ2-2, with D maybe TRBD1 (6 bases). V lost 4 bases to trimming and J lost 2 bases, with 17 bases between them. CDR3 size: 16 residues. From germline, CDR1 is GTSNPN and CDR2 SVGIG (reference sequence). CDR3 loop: CAWNLPGTPNTGELFF. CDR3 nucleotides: TGTGCCTGGAATCTTCCCGGGACACCTAACACCGGGGAGCTGTTTTTT.

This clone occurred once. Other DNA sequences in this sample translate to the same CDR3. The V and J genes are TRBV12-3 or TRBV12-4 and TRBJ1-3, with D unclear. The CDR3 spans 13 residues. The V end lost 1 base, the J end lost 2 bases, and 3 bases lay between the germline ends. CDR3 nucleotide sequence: TGTGCCAGCAGTTTAGGTGCTGGAAACACCATATATTTT. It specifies CASSLGAGNTIYF.

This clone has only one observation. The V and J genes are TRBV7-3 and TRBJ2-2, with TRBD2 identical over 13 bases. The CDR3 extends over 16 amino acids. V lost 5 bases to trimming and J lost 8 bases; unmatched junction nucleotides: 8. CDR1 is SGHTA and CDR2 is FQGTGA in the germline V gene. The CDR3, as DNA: TGTGCCAGCAGCCTCGGGACTAGCGGGAATGCGGGGGAGCTGTTTTTT. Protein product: CASSLGTSGNAGELFF.

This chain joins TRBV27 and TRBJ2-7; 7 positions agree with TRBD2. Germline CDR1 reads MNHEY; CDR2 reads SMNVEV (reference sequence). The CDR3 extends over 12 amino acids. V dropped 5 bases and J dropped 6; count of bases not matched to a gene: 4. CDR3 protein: CASSQTGGEQYF. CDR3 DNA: TGTGCCAGCAGTCAAACGGGAGGCGAGCAGTACTTC.